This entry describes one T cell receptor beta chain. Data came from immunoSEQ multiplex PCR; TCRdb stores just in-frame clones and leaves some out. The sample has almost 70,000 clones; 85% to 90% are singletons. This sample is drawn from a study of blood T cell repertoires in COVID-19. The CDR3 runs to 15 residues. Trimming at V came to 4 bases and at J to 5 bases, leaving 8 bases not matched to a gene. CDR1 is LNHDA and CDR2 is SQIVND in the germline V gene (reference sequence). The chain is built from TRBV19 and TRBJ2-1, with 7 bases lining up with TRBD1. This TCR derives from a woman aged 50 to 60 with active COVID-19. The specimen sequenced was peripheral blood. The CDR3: CASSKPGTVNNEQFF. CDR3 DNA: TGTGCCAGTAGTAAACCCGGGACAGTAAACAATGAGCAGTTCTTC.